This record looks at one TCR beta chain sequence and its context. Antigen unknown. Germline V gives CDR1 LNHNV, CDR2 YYDKDF (reference sequence). The CDR3 contains 16 residues. The ends were cut back, 3 bases at V and 2 bases at J, with 15 bases in the middle. This entry is derived from a study of T cells in Graves' hyperthyroidism and ophthalmopathy. Study outcomes and limitations: A model of 13 V-J pairs discriminated ophthalmopathy from stable hyperthyroidism.

Template material for amplifying TCR beta CDR3 regions consisted of RNA transcripts. The TCR CDR3 was amplified in a first-round RT-PCR using the HTBI primer set. Each CDR3 protein is one row after TCRdb ran MiXCR on the multiplex PCR reads. The sample carries fewer than 400,000 distinct CDR3 sequences, 20% to 25% recorded once. Diagnoses were established using clinical symptoms, serum thyroxine and TRAb, thyroid ultrasound and orbital computed tomography. This sequence joins TRBV15 and TRBJ2-3, with D tentatively TRBD1 (6 bases). The TCR comes from a man aged 50 or older with Graves' hyperthyroidism. The material sequenced was blood. CDR3 coding DNA: TGTGCCACCAGCAGGCTAGGACAGATTTTCACAGATACGCAGTATTTT. Its protein is CATSRLGQIFTDTQYF.